This T cell receptor beta chain is from a study of T cells expressing NK-cell markers. Background on the study: The TCR beta repertoires originated in sorted CD3+CD56+NKG2C+, CD3+CD56+NKG2C- and CD3+CD56-NKG2C+ T cells. The authors sequenced eight donors, of whom seven were HCMV-seropositive and one was seronegative. Study-level findings and limits: Dominant NKG2C+ clonotypes made up about 1.0-7.5% of CD8+ T cells in six donors.

TCR beta cDNA was generated via 5'RACE template switching incorporating UMIs. One entry per CDR3 protein, without DNA, is what TCRdb gives after re-calling the 5' RACE reads. The sample table includes 550,000 to 600,000 distinct CDR3 sequences. Of note for this clonotype: Its antigen is undetermined.

Per germline, CDR1 SEHNR and CDR2 FQNEAQ (reference sequence). This CDR3 spans 16 amino acids. This chain uses TRBV7-9 with TRBJ1-4; TCRdb returns TRBD1, unconfirmable since there is no DNA. The TCR comes from a man between 18 and 35 years old in good health. The sequencing sample was made of blood T cells: a sorted CD56 or NKG2C T cell subset, CD4+ or CD8+ T cells, or bulk PBMC T cells (not recorded which). CDR3 sequence: CASSPLGNGLNEKLFF. The full variable domain, its missing parts supplied by reference TRBV7-9 and TRBJ1-4, is DTGVSQNPRHKITKRGQNVTFRCDPISEHNRLYWYRQTLGQGPEFLTYFQNEAQLEKSRLLSDRFSAERPKGSFSTLEIQRTEQGDSAMYLCASSPLGNGLNEKLFFGSGTQLSVL.